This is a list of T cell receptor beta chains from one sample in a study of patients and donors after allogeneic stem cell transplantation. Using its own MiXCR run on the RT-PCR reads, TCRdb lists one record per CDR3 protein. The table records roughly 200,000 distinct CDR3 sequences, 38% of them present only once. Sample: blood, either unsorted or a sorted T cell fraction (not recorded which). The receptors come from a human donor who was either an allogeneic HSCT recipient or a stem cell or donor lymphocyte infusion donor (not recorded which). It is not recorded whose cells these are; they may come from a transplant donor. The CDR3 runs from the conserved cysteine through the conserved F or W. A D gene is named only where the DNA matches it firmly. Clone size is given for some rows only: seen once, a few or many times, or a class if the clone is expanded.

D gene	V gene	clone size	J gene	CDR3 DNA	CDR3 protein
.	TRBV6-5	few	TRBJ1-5	TGTGCCAGCAGTGGCTGGGTCAATCAGCCCCAGCATTTT	CASSGWVNQPQHF
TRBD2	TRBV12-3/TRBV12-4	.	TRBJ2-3	TGTGCCACCAGGACTAGCGGCACAGATACGCAGTATTTT	CATRTSGTDTQYF
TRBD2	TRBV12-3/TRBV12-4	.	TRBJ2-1	TGTGCCAGCAGTTCTGGACTAGCGGGCAATGAGCAGTTCTTC	CASSSGLAGNEQFF
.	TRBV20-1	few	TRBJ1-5	TGCAGTGCTAACTCTCTTGGAGACGGCAATCAGCCCCAGCATTTT	CSANSLGDGNQPQHF
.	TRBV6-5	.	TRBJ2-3	TGTGCCAGCAGGCTGACAACCACAGATACGCAGTATTTT	CASRLTTTDTQYF
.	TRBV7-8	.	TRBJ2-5	TGTGCCAGCAGCACTACTTGGGGTCCTCTACAAGAGACCCAGTACTTC	CASSTTWGPLQETQYF
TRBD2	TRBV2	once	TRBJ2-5	TGTGCCAGCGGAAGAGATAGGACTAGCGGGGATCAAGAGACCCAGTACTTC	CASGRDRTSGDQETQYF
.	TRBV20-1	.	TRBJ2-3	TGCAGTGCCACGCCCCTAATTCAAGATACGCAGTATTTT	CSATPLIQDTQYF
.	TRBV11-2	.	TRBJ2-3	TGTGCCAGCAGCTTAGGGGAAAAAGATACGCAGTATTTT	CASSLGEKDTQYF
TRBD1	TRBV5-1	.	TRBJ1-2	TGCGCCAGCCGGGCCGGGACAGGGACCCTCTATGGCTACACCTTC	CASRAGTGTLYGYTF
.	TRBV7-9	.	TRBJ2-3	.	CASSFRARGYPSTDTQYF
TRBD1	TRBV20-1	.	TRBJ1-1	TGCAGTGCTAGAGATCTATATCGGACAGGGAGGCACACTGAAGCTTTCTTT	CSARDLYRTGRHTEAFF
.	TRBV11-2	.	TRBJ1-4	TGTGCCAGCAGCTTACCCACCGGGCTTCCCAAAAATGAAAAACTGTTTTTT	CASSLPTGLPKNEKLFF
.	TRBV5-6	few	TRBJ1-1	TGTGCCAGCAGCTTGGGGGCGACGGGGACTGAAGCTTTCTTT	CASSLGATGTEAFF
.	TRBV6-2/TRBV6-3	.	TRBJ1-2	TGTGCCAGCAGTTCCAGGACACGCACCTCGCATGGCTACACCTTC	CASSSRTRTSHGYTF
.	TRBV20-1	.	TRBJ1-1	TGCAGTGCTAGAACTATGAACACTGAAGCTTTCTTT	CSARTMNTEAFF
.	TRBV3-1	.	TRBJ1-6	TGTGCCAGCAGCCATTCGACCGGACGTGGATATTCACCCCTCCACTTT	CASSHSTGRGYSPLHF
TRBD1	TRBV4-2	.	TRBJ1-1	TGTGCCAGCAGCCAAGGTAAAGGGACAGGGGATAGCACTGAAGCTTTCTTT	CASSQGKGTGDSTEAFF
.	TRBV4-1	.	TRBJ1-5	TGCGCCAGCAGCCAAGTCGGGCTCGGGTATAGCAATCAGCCCCAGCATTTT	CASSQVGLGYSNQPQHF
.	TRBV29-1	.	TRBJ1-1	TGCAGCGTTCTCGGAGGGAACACTGAAGCTTTCTTT	CSVLGGNTEAFF
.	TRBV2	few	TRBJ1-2	TGTGCCAGCAGGAGAAACTACTATGGCTACACCTTC	CASRRNYYGYTF
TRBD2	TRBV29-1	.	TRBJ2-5	TGCAGCGTTGATCCCAGCGGGGGCGAGACCCAGTACTTC	CSVDPSGGETQYF